The present T cell receptor beta chain was sequenced within a study of cytomegalovirus exposure and HLA in healthy donors. Whole-study results and caveats: A later analysis reportedly found that, within productive TCRs, an Asian-associated ancestry cluster had fewer N-insertions than the mean observed across the approximately 700 donors.

Vbeta (60) and Jbeta (13) primers were used in the PCR. Here immunoSEQ multiplex PCR was the method, and the copy in TCRdb shows in-frame clones only, minus some. The data contain under 200,000 clones, approximately 75% of them singletons. For this clone: Its target is not known.

V lost 1 base, J lost 0 bases, and 5 bases stayed unmatched. Germline V gene data show CDR1 as SGHTA and CDR2 as FQGNSA. This CDR3 region has 16 residues. This TCR was sampled from a girl aged 10-17 years in good health and CMV-seronegative. Sequences were obtained from PBMCs. The chain has TRBV7-2 and TRBJ2-7, with TRBD2 identical over 8 bases. The CDR3 protein is CASSLVGGGNSYEQYF. The CDR3 DNA reads as TGTGCCAGCAGCTTAGTTGGCGGGGGGAACTCCTACGAGCAGTACTTC.